This T cell receptor beta chain was profiled in a study of cytomegalovirus exposure and HLA in healthy donors. At the level of the study: From some 180 million T cells, an earlier analysis saw approximately 110 million unique TCR beta sequences.

Trimming removed 5 bases from V and 7 bases from J, with 29 bases in between. This CDR3 region has 17 residues. CDR1 and CDR2 from the germline V gene are SQVTM and ANQGSEA. Both 60 Vbeta primers and 13 Jbeta primers went into the PCR. TCRdb's table, derived via immunoSEQ multiplex PCR, lists solely in-frame clones and lacks some. The sample consists of some 110,000 clones, under 85% of them appearing once. Notes on this clone: Its specificity is not known.

Study-wide results and caveats: According to a later analysis, most TCR beta chains associated with CMV appeared HLA-restricted. Per a later analysis, HLA-associated TCR beta chains showed more clonal expansion than other, equally common TCR beta chains.

The V and J genes are TRBV29-1 and TRBJ2-5, with D tentatively TRBD2 (6 bases). Material: PBMCs. The sequence was collected from a woman aged 40-49 years in good health and CMV-seropositive. CDR3: CSVKTDNRDSKKGTQYF. In nucleotides, the CDR3 is TGCAGCGTTAAAACAGACAACCGGGACTCCAAGAAGGGGACCCAGTACTTC.